This T cell receptor (beta chain) was observed in a study of T cell repertoires in cytomegalovirus infection. The CDR3 contains 17 residues. Germline lookup yields CDR1 SEHNR and CDR2 FQNEAQ (reference sequence). V was pared by 5 bases and J by 4 bases, with 14 bases of the junction left unmatched. TCRdb reprocessed the reads via MiXCR and lists one record per CDR3 protein. The sample has roughly 230,000 distinct CDR3 sequences; over 20% are singletons. This clonotype appeared a few times. J is TRBJ2-1 and V is TRBV7-9, with 7 bases identical to TRBD2. The sequenced material came from CD8+ T cells from PBMCs. The sequence came from a human donor in good health (CMV status not recorded). Some clones in this sample may be carry-over from other donors' samples. CDR3 amino acids: CASSPPGGVAGYNEQFF. Written as DNA, the CDR3 is TGTGCCAGCAGCCCCCCGGGTGGGGTAGCGGGTTACAATGAGCAGTTCTTC.